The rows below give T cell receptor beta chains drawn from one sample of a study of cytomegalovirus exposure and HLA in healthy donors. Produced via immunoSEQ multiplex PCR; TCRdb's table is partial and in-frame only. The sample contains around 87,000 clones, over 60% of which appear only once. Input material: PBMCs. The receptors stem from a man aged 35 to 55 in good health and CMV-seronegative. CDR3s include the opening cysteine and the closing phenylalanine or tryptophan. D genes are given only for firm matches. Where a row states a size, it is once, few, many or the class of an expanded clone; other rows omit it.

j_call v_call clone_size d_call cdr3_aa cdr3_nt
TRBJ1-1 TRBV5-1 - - CASSPTGNTEAFF TGCGCCAGCAGCCCGACAGGGAACACTGAAGCTTTCTTT
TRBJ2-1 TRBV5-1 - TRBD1 CASSLGQGSYNEQFF TGCGCCAGCAGCCTGGGACAGGGTTCCTACAATGAGCAGTTCTTC
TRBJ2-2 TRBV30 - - CAWTKVWRNTGELFF TGTGCCTGGACCAAAGTCTGGCGGAATACCGGGGAGCTGTTTTTT
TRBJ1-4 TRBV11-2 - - CASSLVELGASTNEKLFF TGTGCCAGCAGCTTAGTAGAGCTGGGGGCATCAACTAATGAAAAACTGTTTTTT
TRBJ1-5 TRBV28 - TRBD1 CASGPGQGEYSNQPQHF TGTGCCAGCGGACCGGGACAGGGGGAATATAGCAATCAGCCCCAGCATTTT
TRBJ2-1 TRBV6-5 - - CASSYTQNNEQFF TGTGCCAGCAGTTACACACAAAACAATGAGCAGTTCTTC
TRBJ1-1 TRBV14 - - CASSQDLGRAFF TGTGCCAGCAGCCAAGATTTGGGGAGAGCTTTCTTT
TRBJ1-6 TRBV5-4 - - CASSLQEYNSPLHF TGTGCCAGCAGCTTACAGGAGTATAATTCACCCCTCCACTTT
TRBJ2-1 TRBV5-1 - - CASSLGQHYNEQFF TGCGCCAGCAGCTTGGGACAGCACTACAATGAGCAGTTCTTC
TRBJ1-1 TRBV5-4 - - CASSWREGTNTEAFF TGTGCCAGCAGCTGGAGGGAGGGTACGAACACTGAAGCTTTCTTT
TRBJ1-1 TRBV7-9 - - CASSPQGTMNTEAFF TGTGCCAGCAGCCCCCAGGGAACCATGAACACTGAAGCTTTCTTT
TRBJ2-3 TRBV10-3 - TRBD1 CAIRGTASSTDTQYF TGTGCCATCAGGGGGACAGCCTCTAGCACAGATACGCAGTATTTT
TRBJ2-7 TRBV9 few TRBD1 CASSETVGTGLYVQYF TGTGCCAGCAGTGAAACCGTCGGGACAGGACTTTACGTGCAGTACTTC
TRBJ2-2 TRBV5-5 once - CASSWMQGSGELFF TGTGCCAGCAGCTGGATGCAGGGATCCGGGGAGCTGTTTTTT
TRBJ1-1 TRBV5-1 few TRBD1 CASGPGGRGNTEAFF TGCGCCAGCGGTCCAGGGGGCCGGGGGAACACTGAAGCTTTCTTT
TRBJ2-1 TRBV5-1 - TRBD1 CASSSGQGSYNEQFF TGCGCCAGCAGCTCGGGACAGGGTTCCTACAATGAGCAGTTCTTC
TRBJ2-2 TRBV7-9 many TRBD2 CASSLATSGVGELFF TGTGCCAGCAGCTTAGCGACTAGCGGGGTCGGGGAGCTGTTTTTT
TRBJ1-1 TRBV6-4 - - CASSAAVDTEAFF TGTGCCAGCAGTGCGGCGGTAGACACTGAAGCTTTCTTT
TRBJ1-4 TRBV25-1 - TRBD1 CASSEYNTGDNEKLFF TGTGCCAGCAGTGAATATAATACAGGGGATAATGAAAAACTGTTTTTT
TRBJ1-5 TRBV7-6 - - CASSLWDIRNQPQHF TGTGCCAGCAGCTTGTGGGACATCCGGAATCAGCCCCAGCATTTT
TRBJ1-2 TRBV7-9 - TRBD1 CASSFGQANNYGYTF TGTGCCAGCAGCTTCGGACAGGCCAACAACTATGGCTACACCTTC
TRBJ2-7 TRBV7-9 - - CASSSDHRAQQYF TGTGCCAGCAGCTCTGACCACAGGGCCCAGCAGTACTTC
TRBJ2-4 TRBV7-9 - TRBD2 CASSSERGAGKNIQYF TGTGCCAGCAGCTCAGAGCGGGGGGCGGGAAAAAACATTCAGTACTTC
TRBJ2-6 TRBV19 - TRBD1 CASSIRDRWANVLTF TGTGCCAGTAGTATAAGGGACAGATGGGCCAACGTCCTGACTTTC
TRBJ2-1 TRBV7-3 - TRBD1 CASSSRQGANEQFF TGTGCCAGCAGCTCCCGACAGGGGGCCAATGAGCAGTTCTTC
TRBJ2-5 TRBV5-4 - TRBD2 CASSQQAETSGWKTQYF TGTGCCAGCAGTCAACAGGCCGAGACTAGCGGCTGGAAGACCCAGTACTTC
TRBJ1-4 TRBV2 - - CALRERRGTNEKLFF TGTGCCCTTAGGGAGAGGCGTGGGACTAATGAAAAACTGTTTTTT
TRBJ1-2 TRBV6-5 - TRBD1 CASRQDRGRSYTF TGTGCCAGCAGACAGGACAGGGGGCGAAGCTACACCTTC